The rows below give T cell receptor beta chains drawn from one sample of a study of Ad26.COV2.S vaccination and SARS-CoV-2 variants. TCRdb's table, derived via immunoSEQ multiplex PCR, lists solely in-frame clones and lacks some. The sample has about 680,000 clones, more than 70% seen once. The specimen comprised peripheral blood, sampled in a trial of Ad26.COV2.S vaccine versus placebo. The origin of the receptors is a person aged 18-60 years who received the Ad26.COV2.S COVID-19 vaccine or a placebo. CDR3s include the opening cysteine and the closing phenylalanine or tryptophan. The order of the fields is V gene, clone size, J gene, D gene, CDR3 protein, CDR3 DNA. The D gene is left open where the match is weak. A row's size may be missing; if present it is once, few, many or a size class.

V gene: TRBV30
clone size: few
J gene: TRBJ2-1
D gene: TRBD2
CDR3 protein: CAWSTPGLDHNEQFF
CDR3 DNA: TGTGCCTGGAGTACACCGGGACTAGATCACAATGAGCAGTTCTTC

V gene: TRBV24-1
clone size: -
J gene: TRBJ2-2
D gene: TRBD1
CDR3 protein: CATSERGQANTGELFF
CDR3 DNA: TGTGCCACCAGTGAACGGGGACAGGCGAACACCGGGGAGCTGTTTTTT

V gene: TRBV19
clone size: -
J gene: TRBJ2-7
D gene: TRBD2
CDR3 protein: CASSIAAGAPEQYF
CDR3 DNA: TGTGCCAGTAGTATAGCAGCGGGGGCTCCCGAGCAGTACTTC

V gene: TRBV19
clone size: -
J gene: TRBJ1-4
D gene: TRBD1
CDR3 protein: CASSFPQGAGEKLFF
CDR3 DNA: TGTGCCAGTAGTTTTCCACAGGGGGCTGGTGAAAAACTGTTTTTT

V gene: TRBV5-4
clone size: -
J gene: TRBJ2-1
D gene: TRBD2
CDR3 protein: CASSSGLAREGQFF
CDR3 DNA: TGTGCCAGCAGCTCAGGACTAGCGCGGGAGGGGCAGTTCTTC

V gene: TRBV19
clone size: -
J gene: TRBJ1-1
D gene: -
CDR3 protein: CASSIAGGSTEAFF
CDR3 DNA: TGTGCCAGTAGTATAGCTGGGGGAAGCACTGAAGCTTTCTTT

V gene: TRBV6-5
clone size: -
J gene: TRBJ1-6
D gene: -
CDR3 protein: CASSNAVGNSPLHF
CDR3 DNA: TGTGCCAGCAGCAACGCCGTGGGAAATTCACCCCTCCACTTT

V gene: TRBV29-1
clone size: -
J gene: TRBJ1-1
D gene: -
CDR3 protein: CSAAGQMNTEAFF
CDR3 DNA: TGCAGCGCCGCCGGTCAAATGAACACTGAAGCTTTCTTT

V gene: TRBV29-1
clone size: -
J gene: TRBJ2-7
D gene: TRBD2
CDR3 protein: CSVSRLAGGSSYEQYF
CDR3 DNA: TGCAGCGTTTCGCGACTAGCGGGAGGGAGCTCCTACGAGCAGTACTTC

V gene: TRBV18
clone size: once
J gene: TRBJ1-2
D gene: -
CDR3 protein: CASSPSISGYTF
CDR3 DNA: TGTGCCAGCTCACCAAGTATCAGTGGCTACACCTTC

V gene: TRBV5-4
clone size: once
J gene: TRBJ2-3
D gene: -
CDR3 protein: CASSLKLSGATDTQYF
CDR3 DNA: TGTGCCAGCAGCTTGAAGCTCTCGGGGGCCACAGATACGCAGTATTTT

V gene: TRBV19
clone size: -
J gene: TRBJ1-1
D gene: -
CDR3 protein: CASNDRYTEAFF
CDR3 DNA: TGTGCCAGTAACGACCGTTACACTGAAGCTTTCTTT

V gene: TRBV5-1
clone size: -
J gene: TRBJ2-2
D gene: -
CDR3 protein: CASSLGLGELFF
CDR3 DNA: TGCGCCAGCAGCCTCGGCCTCGGGGAGCTGTTTTTT

V gene: TRBV4-2
clone size: -
J gene: TRBJ1-1
D gene: -
CDR3 protein: CASSQEKGTSVLAFF
CDR3 DNA: TGTGCCAGCAGCCAAGAAAAAGGGACAAGTGTTTTAGCTTTCTTT

V gene: TRBV15
clone size: -
J gene: TRBJ1-2
D gene: TRBD1
CDR3 protein: CATSRVPDREYGYTF
CDR3 DNA: TGTGCCACCAGCAGAGTCCCGGACAGGGAGTATGGCTACACCTTC

V gene: TRBV7-6
clone size: -
J gene: TRBJ1-2
D gene: -
CDR3 protein: CASSLEPGNPYGYTF
CDR3 DNA: TGTGCCAGCAGCTTAGAGCCGGGGAACCCCTATGGCTACACCTTC